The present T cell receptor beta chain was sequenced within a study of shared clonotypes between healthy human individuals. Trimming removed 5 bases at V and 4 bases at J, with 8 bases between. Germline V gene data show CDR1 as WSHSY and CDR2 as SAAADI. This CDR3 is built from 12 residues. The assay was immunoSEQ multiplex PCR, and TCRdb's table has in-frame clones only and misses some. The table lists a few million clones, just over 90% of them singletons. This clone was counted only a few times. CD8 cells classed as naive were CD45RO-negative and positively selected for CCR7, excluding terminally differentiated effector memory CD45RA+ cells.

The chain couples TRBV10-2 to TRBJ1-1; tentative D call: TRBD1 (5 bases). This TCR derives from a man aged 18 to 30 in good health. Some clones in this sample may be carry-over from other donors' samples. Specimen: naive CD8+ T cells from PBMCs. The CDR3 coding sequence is TGCGCCAGCAGTATTGGGGGCACTGAAGCTTTCTTT. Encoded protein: CASSIGGTEAFF.